This TCR beta chain originates from a study of blood T cell repertoires in COVID-19. Study summary: The analysed material was cDNA or gDNA that came from T cells, B-cell-depleted T cells, or PBMCs.

The germline gives CDR1 SGHDN, CDR2 FVKESK. The CDR3 totals 16 residues. V was pared by 4 bases and J by 5 bases, with 18 bases between. Here immunoSEQ multiplex PCR was the method, and the copy in TCRdb shows in-frame clones only, minus some. The table has over 150,000 clones, 82% seen once. The receptor comes from a woman older than 75 with active or convalescent COVID-19. V gene TRBV14 combines with J gene TRBJ1-5; D possibly corresponds to TRBD1 (6 bases). The sequencing sample was made of peripheral blood. This CDR3 reads CASSRKFEGGDQPQHF. In nucleotides, the CDR3 is TGTGCCAGCAGCCGAAAGTTTGAGGGGGGGGATCAGCCCCAGCATTTT. The variable domain in full, completed from reference TRBV14 and TRBJ1-5, reads EAGVTQFPSHSVIEKGQTVTLRCDPISGHDNLYWYRRVMGKEIKFLLHFVKESKQDESGMPNNRFLAERTGGTYSTLKVQPAELEDSGVYFCASSRKFEGGDQPQHFGDGTRLSIL.